Here is one T cell receptor (beta chain) with its context. The data belong to a study of OX40 agonist ivuxolimab in advanced cancers. V shed 6 bases and J shed 0 bases, with 8 bases lying between them. This CDR3 is 13 amino acids long. Germline V gives CDR1 MNHEY, CDR2 SVGAGI. Sequenced by immunoSEQ multiplex PCR; TCRdb stores in-frame clones only, minus some. The top ten hold 0.79% of the sample, which has roughly 100,000 clones, around 90% seen once. The clonotype comes from an adult with an advanced solid tumor such as melanoma, head and neck, liver or kidney cancer. The sequencing used CD4+ or CD8+ T cells sorted from blood, collected in a trial of the OX40 agonist ivuxolimab. This chain joins TRBV6-5 and TRBJ1-1, with D perhaps matching TRBD1 (6 bases). This CDR3 reads CASRRQVNTEAFF. CDR3 bases: TGTGCCAGCAGAAGACAGGTGAACACTGAAGCTTTCTTT.